Listed here are 15 T cell receptor beta chains from one sample, sequenced in a study of chemoradiotherapy in HPV16-positive cancers (dated by TCRdb to 2021 to 2024). The library relied on the immunoSEQ multiplex PCR assay. This immuneACCESS table, as held by TCRdb, lists in-frame sequences with V and J called but not all clones. Of the missing ones, under half trace to an unresolved V gene in checked studies; the others have no known cause. For this sample the table gives about 6,700 clones, of which around 90% were detected only once. The ten largest clones take up 2.5% of the sample. Specimen: tumor tissue, collected from a patient who underwent chemoradiotherapy. The receptors shown here come from a human donor with HPV-associated anogenital cancer.

This sequence joins TRBV10-3 and TRBJ1-1; a possible D gene is TRBD1 (5 bases). Germline V lookup: CDR1 ENHRY, CDR2 SYGVKD. CDR3 length equals 16 residues. V was pared by 0 bases and J by 2 bases, with 13 bases between. Here the CDR3 reads CAISESRDGGNTEAFF. The DNA for the CDR3 is TGTGCCATCAGTGAGTCCCGGGACGGGGGTAACACTGAAGCTTTCTTT.

The J gene is TRBJ2-3, the V gene TRBV6-6; no definite D call. The CDR3 length is 11 residues. Germline V gives CDR1 MNHNY, CDR2 SVGAGI (reference sequence). V was shortened by 2 bases and J by 7 bases, with 4 bases between the two germline ends. The CDR3 region has the DNA TGTGCCAGCAGTTACGATAATACGCAGTATTTT. This sequence encodes CASSYDNTQYF.

The V call is TRBV18, the J call TRBJ2-3; perhaps TRBD2 as D (6 bases). The V end was cut by 2 bases, the J end by 1 base, with 10 bases between. The CDR3 sequence is 15 residues long. CDR1 and CDR2 (germline): KGHSH, LQKENI. The CDR3 protein is CASSPSRRGTDTQYF. The CDR3 nucleotides read TGTGCCAGCTCACCATCCAGGAGGGGCACAGATACGCAGTATTTT.

This chain joins TRBV10-1 and TRBJ1-1; weak D call: TRBD1 (5 bases). CDR1 WNHNN and CDR2 SYGVQD come from the germline V gene (reference sequence). The ends were cut back, 1 base at V and 5 bases at J, with 14 bases in the middle. The CDR3 contains 15 residues. For the CDR3, the DNA is TGCGCCAGCAGTGAGTTGTCAGGGCCTGGGACTGAAGCTTTCTTT. This encodes CASSELSGPGTEAFF.

This clone has a single count. The CDR3 region is CASSLARVTEAFF. For the CDR3, the DNA is TGTGCCAGCAGCTTAGCGAGGGTCACTGAAGCTTTCTTT. The gene calls are TRBV7-9 and TRBJ1-1; D not certain. V lost 0 bases to trimming and J lost 4 bases, with 6 bases between them. Germline CDR1 and CDR2: SEHNR and FQNEAQ (reference sequence). This CDR3 contains 13 residues.

The chain carries TRBV7-9 and TRBJ1-2; tentatively, D is TRBD1 (5 bases). CDR1 is SEHNR, CDR2 FQNEAQ, per germline (reference sequence). There are 13 residues in the CDR3. Deletions cut 5 bases from V and 4 bases from J, with 11 bases between. The CDR3 DNA sequence: TGTGCCAGCAGCGGGGGATCCATCTATGGCTACACCTTC. Its translation is CASSGGSIYGYTF.

Notes on this clone: Distinct nucleotide sequences in the sample also encode this CDR3. This rearrangement joins TRBV7-9 to TRBJ2-7; the match to TRBD1 covers 8 bases. CDR1 and CDR2 (germline): SEHNR, FQNEAQ (reference sequence). This CDR3 region has 13 residues. With V trimmed by 5 bases and J by 3 bases, 3 bases remained unmatched. The CDR3 here is CASSRDRSYEQYF. The CDR3, as DNA: TGTGCCAGCAGCCGGGACAGGAGCTACGAGCAGTACTTC. The whole variable domain, remainder taken from reference TRBV7-9 and TRBJ2-7, is DTGVSQNPRHKITKRGQNVTFRCDPISEHNRLYWYRQTLGQGPEFLTYFQNEAQLEKSRLLSDRFSAERPKGSFSTLEIQRTEQGDSAMYLCASSRDRSYEQYFGPGTRLTVT.

This clone came up once. The chain uses TRBV19 and TRBJ1-1; weak D call: TRBD1 (5 bases). Germline-derived CDR1 and CDR2 are LNHDA and SQIVND (reference sequence). V lost 2 bases and J lost 0, with 13 bases in between. CDR3 length: 16 residues. The DNA for the CDR3 is TGTGCCAGTAGTATAAAGACAGATTACATGAACACTGAAGCTTTCTTT. This gives the protein CASSIKTDYMNTEAFF.

This chain links TRBV7-3 with TRBJ2-1; 13 bases fit TRBD2. The junction had 4 bases not matched to a gene; V was cut back by 3 bases and J by 11 bases. Germline loops: CDR1 SGHTA, CDR2 FQGTGA. This CDR3 region has 14 residues. CDR3 DNA: TGTGCCAGCAGCTTGGGGACTAGCGGGGCAAAGCAGTTCTTC. Translated: CASSLGTSGAKQFF.

This chain joins TRBV11-2 and TRBJ2-7, with D uncertain. CDR3 length equals 14 residues. Germline CDR1 SGHAT, CDR2 FQNNGV. The V and J ends lost 5 bases and 6 bases respectively, with 17 bases between them. The CDR3 protein is CASSPSLQIAEQYF. CDR3 DNA: TGTGCCAGCAGCCCGAGCCTTCAAATCGCCGAGCAGTACTTC.

The rearrangement joins TRBV6-6 to TRBJ2-7; 7 bases fit TRBD1. Germline V gives CDR1 MNHNY, CDR2 SVGAGI (reference sequence). The CDR3 extends over 14 amino acids. The V and J ends lost 5 bases and 2 bases, in that order; junction bases with no gene match: 6. The CDR3, as DNA: TGTGCCAGCAGTACCGGGACAGAGGCCTACGAGCAGTACTTC. Encoded protein: CASSTGTEAYEQYF.

This chain joins TRBV11-3 and TRBJ2-7; 7 bases map to TRBD2. Germline CDR1 and CDR2: SGHNT and YENEEA. V shed 5 bases and J 2 bases; nucleotides not matched to a gene: 6. The length of the CDR3 is 14 residues. The CDR3 region has the DNA TGTGCCAGCAGCCATAGCGGGTCCACCTACGAGCAGTACTTC. Translated: CASSHSGSTYEQYF.

Comments on this clone: At one end, the junction sequence differs from germline, possibly due to a read error. This chain joins TRBV15 and TRBJ2-7; 10 bases agree with TRBD1. Germline-derived CDR1 and CDR2 are LNHNV and YYDKDF (reference sequence). CDR3 length equals 14 residues. CDR3 amino acids: CATSRDARTGGNDF. CDR3 nucleotide sequence: TGTGCCACCAGCAGAGACGCACGGACAGGGGGGAATGACTTC.

J is TRBJ1-2 and V is TRBV7-9; TRBD1 is a possible D gene (6 bases). CDR1 is SEHNR, CDR2 FQNEAQ, per germline (reference sequence). Trimming shortened V by 3 bases and J by 7 bases, and 15 bases separated the two germline ends. CDR3 length: 14 residues. This CDR3 reads CASSFRGSGLGYTF. The DNA for the CDR3 is TGTGCCAGCAGCTTCAGGGGATCAGGGCTTGGCTACACCTTC.

The chain carries TRBV29-1 and TRBJ1-5, with D maybe TRBD1 (5 bases). V lost 7 bases and J lost 2, with 12 bases in between. The CDR3 has 13 amino acids. CDR1 and CDR2 (germline): SQVTM, ANQGSEA. CDR3: CSAGPGGNQPQHF. The DNA of the CDR3 is TGCAGCGCAGGCCCGGGGGGCAATCAGCCCCAGCATTTT.